This T cell receptor beta chain was sequenced in a study of cytotoxic CD8 clonotypes in ibrutinib-treated CLL. Profiling relied on immunoSEQ multiplex PCR, and the TCRdb table lists in-frame clones only, not all of them. The sample lists fewer than 50,000 clones; roughly three quarters were seen once. In this sample, this clone turned up a few times. This CDR3 spans 16 amino acids. Per germline, CDR1 SNHLY and CDR2 FYNNEI. The V segment lost 7 bases and the J segment 6 bases; nucleotides outside the gene matches: 10. This chain connects TRBV2 to TRBJ1-5; 12 bases align to TRBD1. The sample here was PBMCs, taken after 12 months of ibrutinib treatment. The origin of this receptor is a human donor with chronic lymphocytic leukemia. The CDR3 DNA sequence: TGTGCCAGCACCTCCCCCGGGACAGGGGGCGGTCAGCCCCAGCATTTT. As protein: CASTSPGTGGGQPQHF.